This T cell receptor beta chain was observed in a study of vaccination effects on CD4 cells after COVID-19. Sequenced by immunoSEQ multiplex PCR; TCRdb stores in-frame clones only, minus some. The sample records 25,000 to 30,000 clones, approximately 60% being singletons. Note on this clone: The target antigen is unknown.

Cells that had been cultured for approximately ten days were the source of isolated CD4+ T cells. The V gene end was trimmed by 7 bases and the J gene end by 4 bases; junction bases not matched to a gene: 11. The CDR3 runs to 15 residues. Germline V lookup: CDR1 SGHRS, CDR2 YFSETQ. The sequenced sample was CD4+ T cells from PBMCs cultured without peptide, obtained before COVID-19 vaccination. The rearrangement links TRBV5-1 to TRBJ2-5, with 9 bases fitting TRBD2. The sequence came from a human donor who received a COVID-19 vaccine. CDR3 amino acids: CASSIAGAPRETQYF. The CDR3 DNA follows: TGCGCCAGCTCGATAGCGGGGGCCCCGAGAGAGACCCAGTACTTC.